This T cell receptor (beta chain) was profiled in a study of control samples from healthy donors and cancer patients. TCRdb's table, derived via immunoSEQ multiplex PCR, lists solely in-frame clones and lacks some. There are under 130,000 clones in the sample; approximately 90% occur only once, and about 18% lies in the top ten. This clone was counted a few times. The germline CDR1 and CDR2 sequences are MNHEY and SVGAGI. The CDR3 has 15 amino acids. Trimming took 6 bases from V and 3 from J, leaving 15 bases between them. The sample taken for sequencing was PBMCs. This chain connects TRBV6-5 to TRBJ1-3; no definite D call. This TCR derives from a man in his 60s with lung cancer. The CDR3 nucleotides read TGTGCCAGCAGCCTCCGCAGCGCTTATGGAAACACCATATATTTT. Translated, it gives CASSLRSAYGNTIYF.